Shown below are 24 T cell receptor beta chains from a single sample sequenced in a study of human T cells and chemical hapten exposure. Time point of the sample: patch test 2, 6 weeks after DPC sensitization. The treatment was: therapeutic diphenylcyclopropenone sensitization with weekly scalp DPC. MiXCR, run by TCRdb on the RACE reads, gives a single entry per CDR3 protein. The data hold a few hundred thousand distinct CDR3 sequences, with about 6% observed a single time. The starting material was whole blood, obtained in connection with sensitization to the hapten diphenylcyclopropenone (DPC). The receptor set was obtained from a young woman with alopecia areata. Some clones in this sample may be carry-over from other donors' samples.

This clonotype was counted at least ten times. The chain is built from TRBV12-3 or TRBV12-4 and TRBJ2-4; 8 bases line up with TRBD1. There are 15 residues in the CDR3. V was clipped by 1 base and J by 7 bases; unmatched bases: 6. CDR3 loop: CASSLVSTGANIQYF. In nucleotides, the CDR3 is TGTGCCAGCAGTTTAGTTTCGACAGGGGCCAACATTCAGTACTTC.

This clonotype appeared many times. The CDR3 region is CASSSTPRGTGNSPLHF. The DNA for the CDR3 is TGTGCCAGCAGCTCTACCCCCCGGGGGACGGGGAATTCACCCCTCCACTTT. The chain recombines TRBV7-3 with TRBJ1-6, with D possibly being TRBD1 (5 bases). Looked up from germline, CDR1 is SGHTA and CDR2 is FQGTGA. Between the trimmed V and J ends, which lost 4 bases and 7 bases, there was a span of 20 bases. CDR3 length: 17 amino acids.

The chain employs TRBV27 and TRBJ2-3, with unresolved D. CDR1 MNHEY and CDR2 SMNVEV come from the germline V gene (reference sequence). The V end lost 7 bases, the J end lost 6 bases, and 14 bases lay between the germline ends. This CDR3 has 13 residues. The CDR3 nucleotides read TGTGCCAGCACTGCCGGTTGGTCGGATACGCAGTATTTT. Protein product: CASTAGWSDTQYF.

The CDR3 loop reads CASSYGPPGPYEQYF. The CDR3 DNA sequence: TGTGCCAGCAGTTATGGGCCCCCAGGCCCTTACGAGCAGTACTTC. The J gene is TRBJ2-7, the V gene TRBV6-6; no firm D call. There are 15 residues in the CDR3. Trimming took off 3 bases at V and 4 bases at J, with 16 bases between the two ends. Germline CDR1 is MNHNY and CDR2 is SVGAGI (reference sequence).

This clonotype was detected a few times. The chain combines TRBV12-3 or TRBV12-4 with TRBJ2-1, with 10 bases identical to TRBD2. The length of the CDR3 is 15 residues. J lost 8 bases, V lost 5 bases, and 9 bases had no gene match. The CDR3: CASSIPGTSVHEQFF. Written as DNA, the CDR3 is TGTGCCAGCAGTATCCCCGGGACTAGCGTTCATGAGCAGTTCTTC.

This clonotype was recorded a few times. The chain joins TRBV6-5 to TRBJ2-5; D may be TRBD1 or TRBD2 (5 bases each). Germline CDR1 and CDR2: MNHEY and SVGAGI. This CDR3 region has 14 residues. The V end was cut by 6 bases, the J end by 1 base, with 12 bases between. CDR3 loop: CASSRRTTQETQYF. In nucleotides, the CDR3 is TGTGCCAGCAGCCGGAGGACAACCCAAGAGACCCAGTACTTC.

The rearrangement uses TRBV6-2 or TRBV6-3 and TRBJ1-1; D is unresolved. Between the trimmed V and J ends, which lost 10 bases and 0 bases, there was a span of 15 bases. CDR3 size: 14 residues. Germline V CDR1 and CDR2: MNHEY, SVGEGT. The CDR3 reads CAIQEGGMNTEAFF. Here the CDR3 DNA reads TGTGCCATCCAAGAAGGAGGGATGAACACTGAAGCTTTCTTT.

This chain uses TRBV7-6 with TRBJ2-3; no firm D call. Trimming removed 1 base from V and 2 bases from J, with 13 bases in between. This CDR3 is 16 amino acids long. Per germline, CDR1 SGHVS and CDR2 FNYEAQ. Here the CDR3 reads CASSLGQWHTTDTQYF. Here the CDR3 DNA reads TGTGCCAGCAGCTTAGGACAATGGCATACCACAGATACGCAGTATTTT.

The rearrangement links TRBV7-2 to TRBJ2-1; TRBD2 is a possible D gene (5 bases). Germline CDR1 SGHTA, CDR2 FQGNSA. V lost 5 bases and J lost 2, with 10 bases in between. This CDR3 region has 14 residues. For the CDR3, the DNA is TGTGCCAGCAGCCCATTCGGGGCCTACAATGAGCAGTTCTTC. It translates to CASSPFGAYNEQFF. The full variable domain, its missing parts supplied by reference TRBV7-2 and TRBJ2-1, is GAGVSQSPSNKVTEKGKDVELRCDPISGHTALYWYRQSLGQGLEFLIYFQGNSAPDKSGLPSDRFSAERTGGSVSTLTIQRTQQEDSAVYLCASSPFGAYNEQFFGPGTRLTVL.

This clonotype was seen only a few times. It may be a read error: a sequence one base away is much more abundant. The chain links TRBV7-3 to TRBJ2-3; 11 positions agree with TRBD2. From germline, CDR1 is SGHTA and CDR2 FQGTGA. J was trimmed by 4 bases and V by 3 bases; bases with no gene match: 0. This CDR3 has 14 amino acids. DNA for the CDR3: TGTGCCAGCAGCTTTAGCGGGGGGGCAGATACGCAGTATTTT. Amino acids: CASSFSGGADTQYF.

The chain combines TRBV4-3 with TRBJ2-1; 7 nucleotides agree with TRBD2. The CDR3 covers 16 residues. J lost 6 bases, V lost 2 bases, and 10 bases had no gene match. Germline V gene sequence: CDR1 LGHNA, CDR2 YSLEER. CDR3 coding DNA: TGCGCCAGCAGCCAAAGGGGCGGGGGATTTAGCAATGAGCAGTTCTTC. Residues: CASSQRGGGFSNEQFF.

Ten or more counts support this clonotype. V usage is TRBV18 and J usage is TRBJ1-4; D gene uncertain. Trimming removed 2 bases from V and 0 bases from J, with 7 bases in between. CDR3 length equals 15 residues. Per germline, CDR1 KGHSH and CDR2 LQKENI. In DNA, the CDR3 is TGTGCCAGCTCACCATCCCCCGCAACTAATGAAAAACTGTTTTTT. Translated: CASSPSPATNEKLFF. The variable domain in full, with the rest retrieved from reference TRBV18 and TRBJ1-4, is NAGVMQNPRHLVRRRGQEARLRCSPMKGHSHVYWYRQLPEEGLKFMVYLQKENIIDESGMPKERFSAEFPKEGPSILRIQQVVRGDSAAYFCASSPSPATNEKLFFGSGTQLSVL.

The chain employs TRBV7-9 and TRBJ1-4, with 7 bases that match TRBD1. CDR1 and CDR2 from the germline V gene are SEHNR and FQNEAQ (reference sequence). The CDR3 has 16 residues. J lost 2 bases, V lost 5 bases, and 8 bases had no gene match. CDR3 bases: TGTGCCAGCAGCGGGCGACAGGGAGCCACTAATGAAAAACTGTTTTTT. Translating gives CASSGRQGATNEKLFF.

This clonotype was seen repeatedly, ten times or more. V and J are TRBV2 and TRBJ2-6; tentatively, D is TRBD1 (6 bases). The CDR3 is 15 residues long. V shed 4 bases and J shed 4 bases, with 11 bases lying between them. Germline V gene data show CDR1 as SNHLY and CDR2 as FYNNEI. The CDR3 region has the DNA TGTGCCAGCAGTGTGGTGGGGGCAGGGGCCAACGTCCTGACTTTC. Encoded protein: CASSVVGAGANVLTF.

V usage is TRBV4-3 and J usage is TRBJ2-7, with 8 bases lining up with TRBD1. CDR1 and CDR2 from the germline V gene are LGHNA and YSLEER. This CDR3 has 16 amino acids. V shed 0 bases, J shed 3 bases, and the junction held 7 bases outside the gene matches. CDR3 nucleotide sequence: TGCGCCAGCAGCCAAGACCCGCAGGGGGCCGTCTACGAGCAGTACTTC. This encodes CASSQDPQGAVYEQYF.

The CDR3 DNA reads as TGTGCCACCAGTGACTCCTCTTTCGACCCGAGAGAGACCCAGTACTTC. As protein: CATSDSSFDPRETQYF. The V call is TRBV24-1, the J call TRBJ2-5; D call uncertain. The CDR3 runs to 16 residues. Germline V CDR1 and CDR2: KGHDR, SFDVKD. Trimming pared 4 bases from V and 4 bases from J, leaving 18 bases between.

This clonotype was counted at least ten times. The chain joins TRBV18 to TRBJ1-5; D possibly corresponds to TRBD1 (6 bases). Germline CDR1 KGHSH, CDR2 LQKENI. The V end lost 3 bases, the J end lost 6 bases, and 15 bases lay between the germline ends. The CDR3 totals 15 residues. CDR3 amino acids: CASSPARQDSQPQHF. CDR3 coding DNA: TGTGCCAGCTCACCGGCCAGGCAGGACAGTCAGCCCCAGCATTTT.

This clonotype occurred a few times. The chain carries TRBV6-1 and TRBJ2-7; TRBD1 matches at 7 bases. The junction had 4 bases not matched to a gene; V was cut back by 5 bases and J by 6 bases. Germline CDR1 reads MNHNS; CDR2 reads SASEGT. The CDR3 length is 12 residues. For the CDR3, the DNA is TGTGCCAGCAGTACAGACAGGGTCGAGCAGTACTTC. Its translation: CASSTDRVEQYF.

Note on this clonotype: It may be a read error: a sequence one base away is much more abundant. This chain connects TRBV29-1 to TRBJ1-1; D call uncertain. This CDR3 comprises 12 residues. Germline V gives CDR1 SQVTM, CDR2 ANQGSEA. CDR3 in amino acids: CTHDGLNTGAFF. The CDR3 coding sequence is TGCACTCACGACGGACTGAACACTGGAGCTTTCTTT.

The V gene is TRBV12-3 or TRBV12-4, the J gene TRBJ2-5; D remains unclear. The CDR3 covers 11 residues. V was trimmed by 4 bases and J by 2 bases, leaving 2 bases between them. The CDR3 nucleotides are TGTGCCAGCAGTTGGCAAGAGACCCAGTACTTC. Encoded protein: CASSWQETQYF.

This clonotype showed up many times. The chain is built from TRBV28 and TRBJ1-1; TRBD1 might be the D (6 bases). Germline CDR1 MDHEN, CDR2 SYDVKM. Trimming took 6 bases from V and 7 from J, leaving 21 bases between them. The CDR3 runs 15 residues. CDR3 residues: CASRDRNQQSYEAFF. CDR3 nucleotides: TGTGCCAGCAGAGACAGGAACCAGCAATCTTATGAAGCTTTCTTT.

The chain has TRBV14 and TRBJ2-2; D is unclear. Germline V gene data show CDR1 as SGHDN and CDR2 as FVKESK. CDR3 length: 16 amino acids. Trimming removed 0 bases at V and 1 base at J, with 9 bases between. In DNA form, the CDR3 reads TGTGCCAGCAGCCAAGATCTGGCAGGGAACACCGGGGAGCTGTTTTTT. Translation gives CASSQDLAGNTGELFF.

This clonotype has more than one count but fewer than ten. The chain recombines TRBV11-2 with TRBJ1-4, with D uncertain. The V gene's germline CDR1 is SGHAT and CDR2 FQNNGV. The CDR3 spans 15 residues. V was shortened by 5 bases and J by 0 bases, with 10 bases between the two germline ends. The CDR3 DNA reads as TGTGCCAGCAGCGCTTCAGGAGCAACTAATGAAAAACTGTTTTTT. This encodes CASSASGATNEKLFF.

The V call is TRBV20-1, the J call TRBJ2-3, with D possibly matching TRBD1 (5 bases). V was trimmed by 4 bases and J by 2 bases, leaving 13 bases between them. The CDR3 contains 14 residues. From germline, CDR1 is DFQATT and CDR2 SNEGSKA (reference sequence). CDR3 residues: CSAKHRISTDTQYF. The CDR3 nucleotides read TGCAGTGCTAAGCACAGGATCTCCACAGATACGCAGTATTTT.